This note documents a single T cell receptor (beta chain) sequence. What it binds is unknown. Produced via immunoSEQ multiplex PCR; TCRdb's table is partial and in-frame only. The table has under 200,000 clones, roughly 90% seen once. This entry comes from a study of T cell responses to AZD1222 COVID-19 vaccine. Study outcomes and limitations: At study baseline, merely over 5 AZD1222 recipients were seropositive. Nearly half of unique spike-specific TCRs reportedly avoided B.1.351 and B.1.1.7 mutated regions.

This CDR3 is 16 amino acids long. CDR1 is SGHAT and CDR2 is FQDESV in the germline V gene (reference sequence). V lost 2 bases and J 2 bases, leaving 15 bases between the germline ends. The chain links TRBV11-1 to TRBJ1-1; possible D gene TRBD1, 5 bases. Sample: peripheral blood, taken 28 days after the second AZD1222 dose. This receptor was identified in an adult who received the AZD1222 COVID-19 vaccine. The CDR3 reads CASSLRRGAPNTEAFF. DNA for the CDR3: TGTGCCAGCAGCTTAAGGAGGGGAGCACCTAACACTGAAGCTTTCTTT. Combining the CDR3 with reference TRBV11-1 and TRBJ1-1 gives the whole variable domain EAEVAQSPRYKITEKSQAVAFWCDPISGHATLYWYRQILGQGPELLVQFQDESVVDDSQLPKDRFSAERLKGVDSTLKIQPAELGDSAMYLCASSLRRGAPNTEAFFGQGTRLTVV.